This T cell receptor beta chain is drawn from a study of blood T cell repertoires in COVID-19 (dated by TCRdb to the early 2020s). Some background on the complete study: Samples from collaborators originated in the United States, Italy and Spain and spanned both the acute and convalescent phases of COVID-19. Where HLA class I and class II types were available, the types were taken from metadata supplied by the sample provider, not from assay-based typing. The material from the prospective study consisted of cDNA or gDNA derived from T cells, B-cell-depleted T cells, or PBMCs. The dataset comprised deeply sampled blood TCRbeta repertoires from subjects exposed to, actively infected with, or recovered from COVID-19. The repertoires were released in a freely available public database intended as a resource for research on the immune response to SARS-CoV-2. The samples were drawn from the first 160 participants of the ongoing ImmuneRACE study and from over a thousand subjects provided by 6 global collaborators. A de-identified subject ID, COVID-19 status, age in years and sex were almost always included in the sample metadata. Summary of the overall study and its limitations: The amount of clinical and demographic metadata varied by source and participant and was provided uncurated.

Notes on this clone: What antigen it recognizes has not been identified. No qualities accompany the bases; no much larger clone lies one base away.

TCRbeta CDR3 regions were amplified from genomic DNA by means of the immunoSEQ Assay, a bias-controlled multiplex PCR. The study's processing was this. Nucleated cell counts per sample were estimated from amplification of reference gene primers within the assay. To quantify the absolute abundance of each unique TCRbeta CDR3 rearrangement, sequence reads were collapsed and filtered. For each sample, productive Simpson clonality was calculated by taking the square root of Simpson's diversity index across productive rearrangements. TCRdb took this table from immuneACCESS and kept in-frame rearrangements with V and J called. Such tables lack part of the clones; where checked against another copy, unresolved V genes explain under half of the gap, and the rest is unexplained. For V, J and clone size, that table is used; D and trimming come from the DNA. The sample table records about 400,000 clones; 85% to 90% of these occur just once. The ten largest clonotypes hold around 3% of the sample.

Its CDR3 holds 17 amino acids, cysteine through phenylalanine. Only CDR3 DNA remains: 51 bases, in frame from the first base. CDR1 and CDR2 were assigned from the germline V gene as LGHNA and YNFKEQ. Compared with germline, V lacks 0 bases and J lacks 2 bases; bases without a gene match: 3. The collaborating institutions used their own protocols to collect whole blood in K2EDTA tubes. For TCRbeta analysis, collaborators shipped samples in one of three forms: frozen whole blood, isolated PBMCs, or DNA extracted from either of those sample types. The TCR sequence derives from a human donor in a cohort sampled during active COVID-19. The V and J segments used are TRBV4-2 and TRBJ2-2; 10 central bases correspond to TRBD1. Sequencing was carried out using peripheral blood. The DNA is TGTGCCAGCAGCCAAGATTCGACAGGGGGCAACACCGGGGAGCTGTTTTTT. It translates to CASSQDSTGGNTGELFF.